This TCR beta chain was observed in a study of blood T cell repertoires in COVID-19. The method was immunoSEQ multiplex PCR; TCRdb's version includes in-frame clones alone and lacks a portion of them. The sample includes almost 200,000 clones, 89% of them seen just once. Germline CDR1 GTSNPN, CDR2 SVGIG (reference sequence). CDR3 size: 13 residues. V was pared by 5 bases and J by 2 bases, with 2 bases of the junction left unmatched. The receptor was isolated from a woman aged 18 to 35 who had recovered from COVID-19. The chain links TRBV30 to TRBJ2-3, with 9 bases fitting TRBD2. Sequencing input: PBMCs or T cells enriched from blood (not recorded which). The CDR3 nucleotides are TGTGCCTGGGGGACTAGCACCACAGATACGCAGTATTTT. It translates to CAWGTSTTDTQYF. The full variable domain, its missing parts supplied by reference TRBV30 and TRBJ2-3, is SQTIHQWPATLVQPVGSPLSLECTVEGTSNPNLYWYRQAAGRGLQLLFYSVGIGQISSEVPQNLSASRPQDRQFILSSKKLLLSDSGFYLCAWGTSTTDTQYFGPGTRLTVL.